This is a list of T cell receptor beta chains from one sample in a study of blood T cells in healthy people across ages. One entry per CDR3 protein, called by TCRdb with MiXCR from the 5' RACE reads. The sample contains around 1,900,000 distinct CDR3 sequences, 35% to 50% of which appear only once. Sequenced: blood. The receptors derive from a human donor in good health. CDR3s include the opening cysteine and the closing phenylalanine or tryptophan. A D gene is named only where the DNA matches it firmly. Clone size is shown for a subset of rows, as once, few, many or a class of expanded clone.

j_gene,abundance,v_gene,d_gene,CDR3aa,CDR3nt
TRBJ2-2,-,TRBV5-1,-,CASSLQAISTGELFF,TGCGCCAGCAGCTTACAGGCGATCAGCACCGGGGAGCTGTTTTTT
TRBJ2-5,once,TRBV6-2/TRBV6-3,TRBD1,CASSYTGDEETQYF,TGTGCCAGCAGTTACACAGGGGACGAGGAGACCCAGTACTTC
TRBJ2-5,-,TRBV4-1,TRBD2,CASSQVLLAGYNEQYF,TGCGCCAGCAGCCAAGTGCTCCTAGCGGGCTACAATGAGCAGTACTTC
TRBJ1-2,-,TRBV2,-,CASSENRRLTYGYTF,TGTGCCAGCAGTGAAAACAGGAGGTTAACCTATGGCTACACCTTC
TRBJ2-6,-,TRBV20-1,TRBD1,CSVGTGAGANVLTF,TGCAGTGTCGGGACAGGGGCTGGGGCCAACGTCCTGACTTTC
TRBJ1-2,once,TRBV28,-,CASTDSRGAHGYTF,TGTGCCAGCACCGACAGTCGAGGAGCCCATGGCTACACCTTC
TRBJ2-7,few,TRBV20-1,TRBD1,CSARDWDRGTYEQYF,TGCAGTGCTAGAGATTGGGACAGGGGTACCTACGAGCAGTACTTC
TRBJ1-4,few,TRBV6-6,-,CASSDDRRNEKLFF,TGTGCCAGCAGTGACGACAGGCGTAATGAAAAACTGTTTTTT
TRBJ1-2,-,TRBV20-1,-,CSARVTVGRGPYGYTF,TGCAGTGCTAGAGTCACAGTGGGAAGGGGACCCTATGGCTACACCTTC
TRBJ2-5,-,TRBV2,-,CASSGGDRETQYF,TGTGCCAGCAGTGGGGGTGACAGAGAGACCCAGTACTTC
TRBJ2-1,few,TRBV9,-,CASSVGYRLYNEQFF,TGTGCCAGCAGCGTAGGTTACAGGCTCTACAATGAGCAGTTCTTC
TRBJ1-1,-,TRBV3-1,-,CASSQAATLNTEAFF,TGTGCCAGCAGCCAAGCGGCAACGTTGAACACTGAAGCTTTCTTT
TRBJ2-3,once,TRBV13,TRBD2,CAGSSGGTSGEDTQYF,TGTGCCGGCAGCTCTGGGGGAACTAGCGGAGAAGATACGCAGTATTTT
TRBJ1-2,-,TRBV29-1,-,CSARQWGRGYTF,TGCAGCGCCCGACAGTGGGGCCGGGGCTACACCTTC
TRBJ2-1,few,TRBV9,TRBD2,CASSVSGGGSYNEQFF,TGTGCCAGCAGCGTATCGGGGGGAGGGTCCTACAATGAGCAGTTCTTC
TRBJ2-7,many,TRBV12-3/TRBV12-4,TRBD2,CASSFSGGEQYF,TGTGCCAGCAGTTTTAGCGGGGGCGAGCAGTACTTC
TRBJ2-5,few,TRBV6-1,-,CATQIQETQYF,TGTGCCACACAGATTCAAGAGACCCAGTACTTC
TRBJ2-3,-,TRBV7-2,TRBD2,CASSPQASGGSGTDTQYF,TGTGCCAGCAGCCCCCAGGCTAGCGGGGGGTCGGGAACAGATACGCAGTATTTT
TRBJ1-5,-,TRBV12-3/TRBV12-4,-,CASSYDLWGNQPQHF,TGTGCCAGCAGTTATGACCTGTGGGGCAATCAGCCCCAGCATTTT
TRBJ1-1,-,TRBV20-1,TRBD1,CSARDPFRGRGDTEAFF,TGCAGTGCTAGAGATCCTTTCAGGGGGAGAGGGGACACTGAAGCTTTCTTT
TRBJ1-2,-,TRBV9,-,CASSAIGELQGTNNYGYTF,TGTGCCAGCAGCGCCATAGGGGAGTTACAGGGAACCAATAACTATGGCTACACCTTC
TRBJ1-2,few,TRBV29-1,-,CSVGQAGARSYGYTF,TGCAGCGTTGGGCAGGCCGGGGCGCGGAGCTATGGCTACACCTTC
TRBJ2-4,-,TRBV5-1,TRBD2,CASSLGLAPPKNIQYF,TGCGCCAGCAGCTTGGGACTAGCGCCCCCCAAAAACATTCAGTACTTC
TRBJ2-7,few,TRBV4-1,-,CASSQDRDTLGEQYF,TGCGCCAGCAGCCAAGACCGGGACACATTGGGCGAGCAGTACTTC
TRBJ1-1,-,TRBV5-1,-,CASSLPSPTTEAFF,TGCGCCAGCAGCTTACCGTCCCCGACCACTGAAGCTTTCTTT
TRBJ2-1,-,TRBV10-3,-,CAVSETYNEQFF,TGTGCCGTCAGTGAGACCTACAATGAGCAGTTCTTC
TRBJ2-5,-,TRBV13,TRBD1,CASSPRRRGQVEDKQETQYF,TGTGCCAGCAGCCCCAGAAGGCGGGGACAGGTTGAGGACAAGCAAGAGACCCAGTACTTC
TRBJ1-2,-,TRBV10-3,TRBD1,CAIRNAQGSYGYTF,TGTGCCATCAGGAACGCACAGGGGAGCTATGGCTACACCTTC